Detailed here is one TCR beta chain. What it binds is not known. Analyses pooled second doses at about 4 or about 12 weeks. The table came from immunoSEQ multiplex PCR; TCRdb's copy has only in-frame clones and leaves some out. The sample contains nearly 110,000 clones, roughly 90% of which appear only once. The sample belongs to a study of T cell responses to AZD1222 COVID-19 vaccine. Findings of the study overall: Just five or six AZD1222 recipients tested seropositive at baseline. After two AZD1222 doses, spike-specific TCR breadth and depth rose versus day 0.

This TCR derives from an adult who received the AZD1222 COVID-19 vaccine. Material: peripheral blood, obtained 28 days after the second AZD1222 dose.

The CDR3 coding sequence is TGTGCCAGTAGTATAGATCTATCGACAGATACGCAGTATTTT. This gives the protein CASSIDLSTDTQYF. This rearrangement joins TRBV19 to TRBJ2-3; no reliable D call. The CDR3 sequence is 14 residues long. V was shortened by 0 bases and J by 3 bases, with 7 bases between the two germline ends. The V gene's germline CDR1 is LNHDA and CDR2 SQIVND (reference sequence).